This T cell receptor beta chain came from a study of T cell responses to AZD1222 COVID-19 vaccine. Findings of the study overall: Donors were mostly white British, more females; clonal diversity possibly underestimated.

This CDR3 contains 10 residues. Trimming pared 5 bases from V and 5 bases from J, leaving 3 bases between. Germline loops: CDR1 DFQATT, CDR2 SNEGSKA (reference sequence). Turning to this clone: Antigen unknown.

Sequencing was performed with immunoSEQ multiplex PCR; in TCRdb, only in-frame clones are kept and a portion is missing. The sample shows more than 100,000 clones, about 91% of them seen only once. This TCR derives from an adult who received the AZD1222 COVID-19 vaccine. The rearrangement uses TRBV20-1 and TRBJ1-4; D gene unclear. The sequencing here drew on peripheral blood, taken 28 days after the second AZD1222 dose. The CDR3 sequence: CSASNEKLFF. The CDR3 DNA sequence: TGCAGTGCTTCAAATGAAAAACTGTTTTTT.